This TCR beta chain originates from a study of response to subunit inactivated influenza vaccine (dated by TCRdb to 2016 to 2019). About the investigation overall: Deep quantitative T cell receptor repertoire profiling was used in the study to track responses to a trivalent subunit inactivated influenza vaccine.

Concerning this clonotype: No antigen is known for it. One base away there is no much larger clone; base qualities are not given.

The library was prepared using RT-PCR. This sample was sequenced with an Illumina HiSeq 2500. The public reads were run again by TCRdb, first through fastp at Q25 and then through MiXCR, and only productive beta chains were kept. Duplicate CDR3 protein sequences are folded into a single record with the most common DNA and genes. The sample table contains roughly 620,000 distinct CDR3 sequences; only one count was recorded for around 11% of them. More than 9.5% of the sample goes to the ten largest clones. Results and caveats for the whole study, not just this receptor: The authors suggested that each seasonal influenza vaccination may recruit only a limited number of new T cells.

A distance of 13 bases separates the germline ends of V and J, which lose 5 bases and 0 bases respectively. Including cysteine and phenylalanine, the CDR3 has 15 amino acids. Only CDR3 DNA remains: 45 bases, in frame from the first base. The CDR1 and CDR2 encoded by the germline V gene (reference sequence) are SEHNR and FQNEAQ. These data also featured in a second study, about T cells expressing NK-cell markers. The second study also describes: 5'RACE template switching, by which a universal primer site and unique molecular identifiers were added, was used to make TCR beta cDNA libraries. In sorted CD3+CD56+NKG2C+, CD3+CD56+NKG2C- and CD3+CD56-NKG2C+ T-cell subsets from several donors, TCR beta-chain repertoires were profiled. Among the eight sequenced donors, only one was HCMV-seronegative, while the other seven were HCMV-seropositive. To restrict sorting to alphabetaTCR-expressing T cells, an anti-gammadeltaTCR antibody was added in several experiments. In more than five donors, the dominant CD3+CD56+NKG2C+ clonotypes were found to rank among the top 10 CD8+ clonotypes and to make up roughly 1.0-8% of CD8+ T cells. Those dominant clonotypes were again the most abundant among CD3+CD56-NKG2C+ cells in a handful of donors, at about 25-60.1%. It remained unclear whether the expanded NKG2C-expressing T cell clones were specific for HCMV antigens. The eight sequenced donors were randomly selected healthy volunteers, three men and five women. To determine HCMV serostatus, a commercial ELISA kit was used to detect HCMV-specific IgG in serum. Peripheral blood mononuclear cells were isolated from blood by Ficoll density gradient centrifugation. Bulk peripheral blood T-cell repertoires were additionally sequenced from unsorted PBMC for several donors. Priming for cDNA synthesis came from the TCR beta constant segment, and two successive PCR amplification steps followed. Libraries were sequenced as 2 x 150 bp reads on Illumina HiSeq 2000/2500, MiSeq or NextSeq. Reads were demultiplexed and grouped by UMI with MIGEC, and clonotypes were assembled and quantified with MiTCR. To exclude erroneous sequences, any TCR cDNA sequence not supported by at least two reads was discarded. Downstream repertoire analysis used the tcR package, and clonotypes were matched across fractions by CDR3 nucleotide sequence plus V segment. Antigen specificity was annotated against VDJdb with VDJmatch, allowing one amino acid substitution in CDR3.

Sequencing was performed on PBMCs from blood, taken on the day of vaccination. The rearranged segments are TRBV7-9 and TRBJ2-5; there is no confident call for the D gene. The clonotype originates from a man aged 45-65 years who received an inactivated influenza vaccine. Donor details come from another sample of the same person, matched by shared clones. The DNA sequence is TGTGCCAGCAGCCAAGCCGGGTCCTACCAAGAGACCCAGTACTTC. Its protein is CASSQAGSYQETQYF.